This T cell receptor (beta chain) is drawn from a study of T cells in Graves' hyperthyroidism and ophthalmopathy. Overall study results and limits: Prediction of ophthalmopathy progression came a median around 6 months pre-onset. Ophthalmopathy was separated from stable hyperthyroidism by a 13 V-J model.

PBMCs were obtained from about 9 ml fresh peripheral blood. The TCR beta CDR3 regions underwent amplification using RNA transcripts as the source. TCR CDR3 regions were first amplified by RT-PCR with HTBI primers. TCRdb used MiXCR to reprocess the multiplex PCR reads, holding one entry per CDR3 protein. The sample holds under 400,000 distinct CDR3 sequences, roughly 20% seen once. Regarding this clonotype: No antigen is known for it.

The CDR3 loop spans 14 amino acids. Between the trimmed V and J ends, which lost 2 bases and 0 bases, there was a span of 7 bases. CDR1 and CDR2 (germline): SEHNR, FQNEAQ (reference sequence). The receptor was isolated from a woman between 45 and 60 years old with Graves' hyperthyroidism. The sequencing input was blood. The chain uses TRBV7-9 and TRBJ1-1; D gene ambiguous. CDR3 loop: CASSLSPLNTEAFF. DNA of the CDR3: TGTGCCAGCAGCTTATCACCCTTGAACACTGAAGCTTTCTTT.